This record looks at one T cell receptor beta chain sequence and its context. CDR1 is SGDLS, CDR2 YYNGEE, per germline. The CDR3 consists of 14 residues. J lost 7 bases, V lost 2 bases, and 5 bases had no gene match. In TCRdb, the RT-PCR reads were re-called with MiXCR into one record per CDR3 protein. The data show about 700,000 distinct CDR3 sequences, 14% seen once. The sample taken for sequencing was memory CD4+ T cells from blood. This receptor was obtained from a female donor in good health, serving as a healthy control. The rearrangement joins TRBV9 to TRBJ2-7, with TRBD2 matching 11 bases. Here the CDR3 reads CASSVTSGMGEQYF. The DNA for the CDR3 is TGTGCCAGCAGCGTGACTAGCGGGATGGGGGAGCAGTACTTC.